Presented here are 31 T cell receptor beta chains from one specimen sequenced in a study of blood T cell repertoires in COVID-19. Libraries were prepared by immunoSEQ multiplex PCR; TCRdb keeps only in-frame clonotypes and omits some of them. This sample carries approximately 250,000 clones, over 75% of them seen once, and the ten largest clones take 4% to 6%. The sample comprised peripheral blood. Source of these receptors: a middle-aged man with COVID-19, enrolled during active disease.

The chain links TRBV28 to TRBJ1-1, with D perhaps TRBD1 (5 bases). The CDR3 spans 14 residues. The germline V and J ends were trimmed by 5 bases and 0 bases, with 10 bases remaining between them. Germline lookup yields CDR1 MDHEN and CDR2 SYDVKM. CDR3 nucleotides: TGTGCCAGCAGTGGGGGGATCATGAACACTGAAGCTTTCTTT. It translates to CASSGGIMNTEAFF.

The V gene is TRBV3-1 (or the pseudogene TRBV3-2), the J gene TRBJ2-3, with a weak D call TRBD2 (7 bases). The CDR3 runs to 13 residues. The germline CDR1 and CDR2 sequences are LGHDT and YNNKEL (reference sequence). Trimming took off 4 bases at V and 5 bases at J, with 10 bases between the two ends. CDR3 DNA sequence: TGTGCCAGCAGCCGGGGGGGCCAAGATACGCAGTATTTT. Translating gives CASSRGGQDTQYF.

The CDR3 reads CASSLARTGLQETQYF. CDR3 coding DNA: TGTGCCAGCAGCTTAGCGCGGACAGGCCTGCAAGAGACCCAGTACTTC. This chain joins TRBV7-6 and TRBJ2-5; 7 nucleotides match TRBD1. The CDR3 consists of 16 residues. Germline V gives CDR1 SGHVS, CDR2 FNYEAQ. V lost 0 bases to trimming and J lost 2 bases; unmatched junction nucleotides: 6.

This chain connects TRBV23-1 to TRBJ1-6, with D unclear. TRBV23-1 has ORF status, its function being uncertain. The CDR3 sequence is 10 residues long. The CDR3 reads CAAANSPLHF. The CDR3 coding sequence is TGCGCGGCCGCTAATTCACCCCTCCACTTT.

This clone was observed once. Different DNA sequences within this sample yield the same CDR3. The chain recombines TRBV24-1 with TRBJ1-2; the match to TRBD1 covers 7 bases. The CDR3 sequence is 13 residues long. Germline V gene sequence: CDR1 KGHDR, CDR2 SFDVKD. The V and J ends lost 4 bases and 6 bases, in that order; junction bases with no gene match: 4. In nucleotides, the CDR3 is TGTGCCACCAGTGAGGGTACAGGGGATGGCTACACCTTC. Translated: CATSEGTGDGYTF.

CDR3 protein: CASSLGGVRQGSETQYF. The DNA for the CDR3 is TGTGCCAGCAGCTTGGGGGGGGTTAGACAGGGTTCGGAGACCCAGTACTTC. The chain carries TRBV5-4 and TRBJ2-5; maybe TRBD1 (7 bases). V dropped 0 bases and J dropped 5 bases, with 20 bases sitting between them. Germline lookup yields CDR1 SGHNT and CDR2 YYREEE (reference sequence). The CDR3 spans 17 residues.

The rearrangement links TRBV10-1 to TRBJ2-5; 12 bases fit TRBD2. Germline V gene data show CDR1 as WNHNN and CDR2 as SYGVQD (reference sequence). This CDR3 comprises 14 residues. V was clipped by 4 bases and J by 5 bases; unmatched bases: 2. In DNA, the CDR3 is TGCGCCAGCAGTGTGACTAGCGGGGGCGAGACCCAGTACTTC. Translation: CASSVTSGGETQYF.

The chain uses TRBV2 and TRBJ1-2, with unresolved D. V shed 2 bases and J shed 1 base, with 14 bases lying between them. The germline gives CDR1 SNHLY, CDR2 FYNNEI. The CDR3 is made up of 16 amino acids. The chain's CDR3 is CASSEWEDTDNYGYTF. CDR3 sequence (DNA): TGTGCCAGCAGTGAATGGGAGGATACGGATAACTATGGCTACACCTTC.

The rearrangement uses TRBV7-2 and TRBJ2-7; no clear D gene. The CDR3 totals 12 residues. V was trimmed by 1 base and J by 4 bases, leaving 5 bases between them. Germline CDR1 SGHTA, CDR2 FQGNSA. The CDR3 region has the DNA TGTGCCAGCAGCTTAGTTCTTTACGAGCAGTACTTC. Protein: CASSLVLYEQYF.

The chain carries TRBV2 and TRBJ1-2, with D perhaps matching TRBD1 (5 bases). The germline gives CDR1 SNHLY, CDR2 FYNNEI. Trimming stripped 5 bases from V and 5 bases from J, with 12 bases between. The CDR3 totals 13 residues. The CDR3 sequence is CASSSGTDYGYTF. The CDR3 DNA sequence: TGTGCCAGCAGTTCCGGGACTGATTATGGCTACACCTTC.

This clone occurred once. Mismatch with germline at one junction end may stem from a read error. The chain is built from TRBV11-1 and TRBJ1-6, with no clear D. The CDR3 runs 12 residues. Germline assignment: CDR1 SGHAT and CDR2 FQDESV (reference sequence). CDR3 bases: TGTGCCAGCAGCTCTCATCGCGGCGTGACTTACTTT. It yields the protein CASSSHRGVTYF.

The chain recombines TRBV28 with TRBJ1-1, with D possibly TRBD1 on 5 matching bases. The CDR3 has 14 amino acids. Trimming stripped 5 bases from V and 2 bases from J, with 12 bases between. The germline V gene has CDR1 MDHEN and CDR2 SYDVKM. The CDR3 sequence is CASSRRGGNTEAFF. DNA for the CDR3: TGTGCCAGCAGTCGTCGGGGGGGAAACACTGAAGCTTTCTTT. The variable domain in full, completed from reference TRBV28 and TRBJ1-1, reads DVKVTQSSRYLVKRTGEKVFLECVQDMDHENMFWYRQDPGLGLRLIYFSYDVKMKEKGDIPEGYSVSREKKERFSLILESASTNQTSMYLCASSRRGGNTEAFFGQGTRLTVV.

J is TRBJ1-6 and V is TRBV5-1; weak D call: TRBD1 (5 bases). V dropped 0 bases and J dropped 7 bases, with 14 bases sitting between them. Germline CDR1 reads SGHRS; CDR2 reads YFSETQ. CDR3 size: 16 residues. In DNA form, the CDR3 reads TGCGCCAGCAGCTTGGTAGTGGCCGGGGGGAATTCACCCCTCCACTTT. Residues: CASSLVVAGGNSPLHF.

J is TRBJ1-1 and V is TRBV11-2, with unresolved D. The CDR3 has 15 residues. V lost 0 bases and J lost 0, with 8 bases in between. Germline-derived CDR1 and CDR2 are SGHAT and FQNNGV. CDR3 region: CASSLESGMNTEAFF. CDR3 nucleotides: TGTGCCAGCAGCTTAGAGTCAGGAATGAACACTGAAGCTTTCTTT.

This clone has only one observation. The chain links TRBV5-1 to TRBJ2-7; TRBD1 matches 7 bases. Per the germline V gene, CDR1 is SGHRS and CDR2 is YFSETQ. The CDR3 spans 14 residues. J lost 2 bases, V lost 1 base, and 3 bases had no gene match. The CDR3 here is CASSLNRGTYEQYF. As DNA, the CDR3 is TGCGCCAGCAGCTTGAACAGGGGTACCTACGAGCAGTACTTC.

The V and J genes are TRBV7-9 and TRBJ2-3; TRBD2 agrees at 11 bases. CDR3 length: 16 amino acids. Germline V lookup: CDR1 SEHNR, CDR2 FQNEAQ (reference sequence). J gave up 4 bases and V 4 bases, and 7 bases lay outside the gene matches. CDR3 region: CASSSYSGGASDTQYF. The CDR3 DNA reads TGTGCCAGCAGCTCTTATAGCGGGGGGGCATCAGATACGCAGTATTTT.

V is TRBV28 and J is TRBJ2-3; no clear D gene. Germline CDR1 MDHEN, CDR2 SYDVKM. Trimming took 6 bases from V and 4 from J, leaving 20 bases between them. This CDR3 has 16 amino acids. The CDR3 loop reads CASSETRNVLADTQYF. Here the CDR3 DNA reads TGTGCCAGCAGCGAAACGCGCAACGTCCTCGCAGATACGCAGTATTTT.

This clone was observed a single time. The chain has TRBV3-1 (or the pseudogene TRBV3-2) and TRBJ2-5, with D maybe TRBD1 (5 bases). V lost 0 bases and J 5 bases, leaving 10 bases between the germline ends. The CDR3 covers 14 residues. The germline V gene encodes CDR1 LGHDT and CDR2 YNNKEL (reference sequence). CDR3 sequence: CASSQDMGLETQYF. In nucleotides, the CDR3 is TGTGCCAGCAGCCAAGATATGGGGCTGGAGACCCAGTACTTC.

This rearrangement joins TRBV5-1 to TRBJ1-5; 7 bases agree with TRBD1. After removal of 2 bases from V and 6 bases from J, the junction contained 11 bases not matched to a gene. The CDR3 has 16 amino acids. Per the germline V gene, CDR1 is SGHRS and CDR2 is YFSETQ. CDR3 region: CASSLEGARGGQPQHF. The DNA for the CDR3 is TGCGCCAGCAGCTTAGAGGGGGCGCGAGGGGGTCAGCCCCAGCATTTT.

The CDR3 DNA reads as TGCAGCGTAGTACCCCTCCTTAGCGGGGGGCGTTCCTACGAGCAGTACTTC. Protein: CSVVPLLSGGRSYEQYF. The chain combines TRBV29-1 with TRBJ2-7; the match to TRBD2 covers 10 bases. There are 17 residues in the CDR3. Germline V lookup: CDR1 SQVTM, CDR2 ANQGSEA. The J segment lost 1 base and the V segment lost 6 bases, leaving 15 bases of the junction unmatched.

The rearrangement uses TRBV18 and TRBJ2-7, with D possibly being TRBD2 (5 bases). With 0 bases removed from V and 4 bases from J, the gap between germline ends came to 7 bases. The CDR3 has 13 residues. Germline CDR1 reads KGHSH; CDR2 reads LQKENI. In DNA form, the CDR3 reads TGTGCCAGCTCACCACCGACGGGATACGAGCAGTACTTC. Translating it yields CASSPPTGYEQYF.

This chain joins TRBV29-1 and TRBJ2-7, with D perhaps TRBD2 (7 bases). Germline values: CDR1 SQVTM, CDR2 ANQGSEA. CDR3 length: 13 amino acids. V lost 5 bases to trimming and J lost 3 bases, with 14 bases between them. The CDR3 region has the DNA TGCAGCGTTTCGCGGGGGACAAACTACGAGCAGTACTTC. Amino acid sequence: CSVSRGTNYEQYF.

The chain is built from TRBV7-9 and TRBJ1-2; the D gene is possibly TRBD1 (5 bases). Trimming removed 2 bases at V and 8 bases at J, with 18 bases between. The length of the CDR3 is 15 residues. CDR1 is SEHNR and CDR2 is FQNEAQ in the germline V gene (reference sequence). The DNA of the CDR3 is TGTGCCAGCAGCTTACCGACAGCAAAAAGCGGGGGCTACACCTTC. Its protein is CASSLPTAKSGGYTF.

The chain couples TRBV9 to TRBJ1-1; D remains unclear. The germline V gene has CDR1 SGDLS and CDR2 YYNGEE. Trimming stripped 3 bases from V and 1 base from J, with 16 bases between. The CDR3 is made up of 16 amino acids. The CDR3 DNA follows: TGTGCCAGCAGCGACCCCTTAGGAGGAGGGAACACTGAAGCTTTCTTT. This translates into CASSDPLGGGNTEAFF.

V is TRBV10-3 and J is TRBJ2-5, with 13 bases aligning to TRBD2. The length of the CDR3 is 15 residues. CDR1 is ENHRY and CDR2 is SYGVKD in the germline V gene. The V and J ends lost 2 bases and 4 bases, in that order; junction bases with no gene match: 1. CDR3 amino acids: CAISERTSGGETQYF. In DNA, the CDR3 is TGTGCCATCAGTGAGCGGACTAGCGGGGGAGAGACCCAGTACTTC.

This clone was picked up one time. The V and J genes are TRBV2 and TRBJ1-4, with D tentatively TRBD1 (6 bases). V lost 8 bases and J lost 6, with 19 bases in between. Germline V gene sequence: CDR1 SNHLY, CDR2 FYNNEI. This CDR3 comprises 15 residues. DNA of the CDR3: TGTGCCAGCCAACGACAGGCGGGAGGAGATGAAAAACTGTTTTTT. Its translation is CASQRQAGGDEKLFF.

The genes are TRBV27 and TRBJ1-6, with a possible D match to TRBD1 (5 bases). With 7 bases removed from V and 7 bases from J, the gap between germline ends came to 20 bases. The germline gives CDR1 MNHEY, CDR2 SMNVEV (reference sequence). The CDR3 sequence is 16 residues long. CDR3 in amino acids: CASTYPKTELNSPLHF. The DNA of the CDR3 is TGTGCCAGCACTTATCCGAAGACAGAACTAAATTCACCCCTCCACTTT.

The genes are TRBV18 and TRBJ2-7; D unclear. Germline V CDR1 and CDR2: KGHSH, LQKENI. This CDR3 spans 13 amino acids. Trimming shortened V by 3 bases and J by 3 bases, and 9 bases separated the two germline ends. The CDR3 bases are TGTGCCAGCTCACCCGGTATCAACTACGAGCAGTACTTC. Its protein product is CASSPGINYEQYF.

In its sample, this clone was seen once. The chain links TRBV7-8 to TRBJ2-1; 9 nucleotides match TRBD1. Germline assignment: CDR1 SGHVS and CDR2 FQNEAQ. The CDR3 is made up of 14 amino acids. Unmatched junction bases numbered 2, after V lost 4 bases and J lost 4 bases. The CDR3 is CASSWTGAYNEQFF. DNA for the CDR3: TGTGCCAGCAGCTGGACAGGGGCGTACAATGAGCAGTTCTTC.

This clone was seen once. The J gene is TRBJ1-1, the V gene TRBV6-1; TRBD1 matches 11 bases. Per germline, CDR1 MNHNS and CDR2 SASEGT. J gave up 5 bases and V 3 bases, and 14 bases lay outside the gene matches. CDR3 length: 18 residues. The chain's CDR3 is CASSDPAGRTGGQTEAFF. Here the CDR3 DNA reads TGTGCCAGCAGTGACCCGGCAGGGAGGACAGGGGGCCAGACTGAAGCTTTCTTT.

This chain's CDR3 is CASSVGGVDSPLHF. CDR3 DNA: TGTGCCAGCAGCGTAGGGGGGGTTGATTCACCCCTCCACTTT. The chain uses TRBV9 and TRBJ1-6; D is possibly TRBD1 (5 bases). The CDR3 has 14 amino acids. V gave up 0 bases and J gave up 8 bases, with 9 bases separating them. CDR1 is SGDLS, CDR2 YYNGEE, per germline.